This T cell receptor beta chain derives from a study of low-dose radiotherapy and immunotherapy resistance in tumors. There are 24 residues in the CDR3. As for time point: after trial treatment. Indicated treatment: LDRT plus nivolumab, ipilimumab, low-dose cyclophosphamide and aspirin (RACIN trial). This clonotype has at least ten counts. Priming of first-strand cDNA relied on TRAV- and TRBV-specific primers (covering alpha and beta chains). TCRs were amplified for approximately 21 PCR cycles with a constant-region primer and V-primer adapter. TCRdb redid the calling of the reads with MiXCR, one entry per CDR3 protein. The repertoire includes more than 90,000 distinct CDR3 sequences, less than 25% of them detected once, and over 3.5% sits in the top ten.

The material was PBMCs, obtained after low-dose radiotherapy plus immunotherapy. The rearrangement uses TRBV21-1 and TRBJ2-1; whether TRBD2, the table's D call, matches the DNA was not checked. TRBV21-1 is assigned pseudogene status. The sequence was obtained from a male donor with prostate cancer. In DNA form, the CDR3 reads TGTGCCAGCAGTCACGAACCACCAATACTAAGACTAGCGGGGGGTCCTAACCCGGGGAATGAGCAGTTCTTC. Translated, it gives CASSHEPPILRLAGGPNPGNEQFF.